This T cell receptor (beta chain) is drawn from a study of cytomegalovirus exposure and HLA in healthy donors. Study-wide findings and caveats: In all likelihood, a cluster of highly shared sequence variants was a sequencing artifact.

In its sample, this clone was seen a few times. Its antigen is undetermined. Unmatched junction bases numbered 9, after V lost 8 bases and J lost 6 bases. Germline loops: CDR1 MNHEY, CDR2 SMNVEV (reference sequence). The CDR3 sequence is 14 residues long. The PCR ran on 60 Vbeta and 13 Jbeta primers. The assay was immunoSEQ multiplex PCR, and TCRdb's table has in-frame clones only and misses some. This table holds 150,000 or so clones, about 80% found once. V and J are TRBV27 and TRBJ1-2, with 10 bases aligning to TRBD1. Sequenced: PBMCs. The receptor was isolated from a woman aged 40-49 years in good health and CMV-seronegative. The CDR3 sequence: CASASWGTGDGYTF. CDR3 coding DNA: TGTGCCAGCGCCTCTTGGGGGACAGGGGATGGCTACACCTTC.